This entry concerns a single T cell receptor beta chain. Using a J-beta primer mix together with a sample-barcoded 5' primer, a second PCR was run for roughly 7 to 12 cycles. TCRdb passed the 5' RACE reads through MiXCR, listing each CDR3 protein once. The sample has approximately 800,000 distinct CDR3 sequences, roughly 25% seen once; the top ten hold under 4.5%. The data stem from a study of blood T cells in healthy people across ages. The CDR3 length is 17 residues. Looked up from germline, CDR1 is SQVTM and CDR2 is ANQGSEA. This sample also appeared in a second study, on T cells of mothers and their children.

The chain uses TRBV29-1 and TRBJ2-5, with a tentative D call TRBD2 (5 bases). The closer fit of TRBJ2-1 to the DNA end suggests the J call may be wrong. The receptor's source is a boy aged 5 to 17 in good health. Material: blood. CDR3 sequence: CSVEDFAFAGPSDEQFF. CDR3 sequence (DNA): TGCAGCGTTGAAGATTTTGCTTTCGCGGGCCCTTCGGATGAGCAGTTCTTC.